Described below is a single TCR beta chain sequence and its context. What it recognizes is unknown. This CDR3 is 17 amino acids long. Germline V gene sequence: CDR1 LNHDA, CDR2 SQIVND (reference sequence). V was trimmed by 1 base and J by 4 bases, leaving 18 bases between them. Generated by immunoSEQ multiplex PCR, the TCRdb table keeps only in-frame clones and is missing some. The sample records 100,000 to 150,000 clones, about nine tenths being singletons. The entry originates in a study of T cell responses to AZD1222 COVID-19 vaccine. General study results and limits: Spike-specific TCR repertoires showed rising breadth and depth after two AZD1222 doses. Donor demographics were predominantly white British with a female majority; clonal diversity may be underestimated. Nearly half of spike-specific TCRs reportedly target unmutated variant regions. Mapped onto spike, vaccine-associated CD4 TCRs spanned it and were dominant at 160-218 and 743-854.

The chain recombines TRBV19 with TRBJ2-3; D perhaps matches TRBD2 (6 bases). This TCR was recovered from an adult in good health. The material was peripheral blood, obtained on day 0 of AZD1222 vaccination. CDR3 sequence reads: CASSIASREQYPDTQYF. CDR3 sequence (DNA): TGTGCCAGTAGTATAGCAAGTCGGGAGCAATACCCAGATACGCAGTATTTT.